These 10 T cell receptor beta chains came from one sample sequenced in a study of T cells in Graves' hyperthyroidism and ophthalmopathy. Amplification targeted TCR beta CDR3 regions from RNA transcripts. In the first-round RT-PCR of the TCR CDR3, the HTBI primer set was used. TCRdb re-derived calls from the multiplex PCR reads in MiXCR, one entry per CDR3 protein. The sample has 500,000 to 600,000 distinct CDR3 sequences; roughly 46% are singletons. The sequenced sample consisted of peripheral blood or thyroid tissue (not recorded which). These receptors were taken from an adult woman with Graves' disease, either hyperthyroidism or ophthalmopathy (not recorded which).

The V call is TRBV12-3 or TRBV12-4, the J call TRBJ1-5; no clear D. The CDR3 length is 12 residues. V lost 7 bases and J 13 bases, leaving 17 bases between the germline ends. The CDR3, as DNA: TGTGCCAGCACCACCGAGTGGGAGGCTCAGCATTTT. The encoded protein is CASTTEWEAQHF.

This sequence joins TRBV20-1 and TRBJ1-2; no firm D call. CDR3 size: 11 residues. V lost 1 base and J 5 bases, leaving 5 bases between the germline ends. From germline, CDR1 is DFQATT and CDR2 SNEGSKA (reference sequence). The CDR3 nucleotides read TGCAGTGCTAGAGGCGCTTATGGCTACACCTTC. It codes for CSARGAYGYTF.

The genes are TRBV2 and TRBJ2-5; 7 nucleotides match TRBD1. CDR1 and CDR2 (germline): SNHLY, FYNNEI. The CDR3 runs to 12 residues. The ends lost 4 bases at V and 7 bases at J; junction bases unmatched: 3. The CDR3 here is CASSARTGTQYF. The CDR3 bases are TGTGCCAGCAGTGCCAGGACAGGGACCCAGTACTTC.

V is TRBV7-9 and J is TRBJ2-7; tentatively, D is TRBD1 (6 bases). The CDR3 sequence is 15 residues long. V lost 1 base, J lost 1 base, and 11 bases lay in between. Per germline, CDR1 SEHNR and CDR2 FQNEAQ (reference sequence). CDR3 residues: CASSLGNRVSYEQYF. The DNA of the CDR3 is TGTGCCAGCAGCTTAGGAAACAGGGTATCCTACGAGCAGTACTTC.

The CDR3 nucleotides are TGTGCCAGCAGCTTAGTAGCCTTTGAGCAGTTCTTC. It yields the protein CASSLVAFEQFF. The chain uses TRBV11-2 and TRBJ2-1, with D hard to call. Trimming took off 1 base at V and 9 bases at J, with 7 bases between the two ends. The CDR3 covers 12 residues. Germline V gene sequence: CDR1 SGHAT, CDR2 FQNNGV.

The genes are TRBV20-1 and TRBJ2-7, with D tentatively TRBD2 (6 bases). The germline V gene encodes CDR1 DFQATT and CDR2 SNEGSKA (reference sequence). V was cut by 4 bases and J by 1 base, with 11 bases left in between. The CDR3 is 13 amino acids. The CDR3 is CSAKHGGSYEQYF. CDR3 DNA: TGCAGTGCTAAACACGGGGGATCCTACGAGCAGTACTTC.

This rearrangement joins TRBV24-1 to TRBJ1-1, with 7 bases that match TRBD1. Trimming at V came to 3 bases and at J to 7 bases, leaving 4 bases not matched to a gene. The germline CDR1 and CDR2 sequences are KGHDR and SFDVKD. The CDR3 has 13 residues. CDR3 residues: CATSDGDRVEAFF. CDR3 DNA: TGTGCCACCAGTGATGGCGACAGGGTTGAAGCTTTCTTT.

This clonotype was seen a few times. V is TRBV7-9 and J is TRBJ1-2, with D unresolved. The CDR3 is 13 residues long. The germline CDR1 and CDR2 sequences are SEHNR and FQNEAQ (reference sequence). The V and J ends lost 3 bases and 8 bases respectively, with 13 bases between them. This chain's CDR3 is CASSFNLAEGYTF. In DNA form, the CDR3 reads TGTGCCAGCAGCTTTAATCTTGCTGAGGGCTACACCTTC.

In its sample, this clonotype was seen many times. The CDR3 nucleotides read TGTGCCAGCAGCTTAACGATAGCAAGGATGGGCGAGCAGTACTTC. Encoded protein: CASSLTIARMGEQYF. The chain has TRBV7-3 and TRBJ2-7; no firm D call. The CDR3 is made up of 15 amino acids. V was pared by 0 bases and J by 6 bases, with 15 bases between. Germline loops: CDR1 SGHTA, CDR2 FQGTGA.

In its sample, this clonotype was seen many times. J is TRBJ2-2 and V is TRBV6-6, with D maybe TRBD2 (6 bases). The CDR3 has 15 residues. Trimming stripped 6 bases from V and 6 bases from J, with 17 bases between. Looked up from germline, CDR1 is MNHNY and CDR2 is SVGAGI (reference sequence). CDR3 DNA sequence: TGTGCCAGCAGCGCTTCTTCGGGGGAAGCCGGGGAGCTGTTTTTT. It translates to CASSASSGEAGELFF.